This is a list of T cell receptor beta chains from one sample in a study of identical twins. Using its own MiXCR run on the 5' RACE reads, TCRdb lists one record per CDR3 protein. The table lists approximately 680,000 distinct CDR3 sequences, roughly 7.2% of them singletons. This same sample was also part of a study on yellow fever vaccine responses in identical twins.

Sample: PBMCs. The receptors derive from a woman aged 18-29 years in good health. CDR3s include the opening cysteine and the closing phenylalanine or tryptophan. A D gene is named only where the DNA matches it firmly. Rows may omit the clone size; those that give it use once, few, many or a size class.

d_gene	v_gene	abundance	j_gene	CDR3nt	CDR3aa
TRBD1	TRBV5-1	many	TRBJ1-1	TGCGCCAGCAGCGGGACAGGGACTATGAACACTGAAGCTTTCTTT	CASSGTGTMNTEAFF
NA	TRBV23-1	NA	TRBJ1-4	TGCGCCAGCAGTCAAGCGGACAGCGGGGAAAAACTGTTTTTT	CASSQADSGEKLFF
NA	TRBV5-6	many	TRBJ1-1	TGTGCCAGCAGCTTTCCTCTGGGTTCCAACACTGAAGCTTTCTTT	CASSFPLGSNTEAFF
TRBD2	TRBV20-1	many	TRBJ2-7	TGCAGTGCTAGGGGATGGGCGGGGGACGAGCAGTACTTC	CSARGWAGDEQYF
NA	TRBV28	many	TRBJ1-1	TGTGCCAGCAGTTTTTCAGCGAACACTGAAGCTTTCTTT	CASSFSANTEAFF
TRBD1	TRBV4-1	few	TRBJ1-5	TGCGCCAGCAGCCTTAACAGGGGGGGGCCCCAGCATTTT	CASSLNRGGPQHF
TRBD2	TRBV3-1	few	TRBJ2-2	TGTGCCAGCAGCCAGGGACTAGCGGGGACCGGCACCGGGGAGCTGTTTTTT	CASSQGLAGTGTGELFF
TRBD2	TRBV10-3	NA	TRBJ2-5	TGTGCCATCAGTGCGGTTAGCGGGGAGACCCAGTACTTC	CAISAVSGETQYF
TRBD2	TRBV12-5	NA	TRBJ2-3	TGTGCTAGTGGTTTGACGGGAGGTGGAGATACGCAGTATTTT	CASGLTGGGDTQYF
TRBD2	TRBV29-1	many	TRBJ2-1	TGCAGCGTTGATGGGACTAGCGGGAGGGAAAATGAGCAGTTCTTC	CSVDGTSGRENEQFF
TRBD2	TRBV7-9	few	TRBJ2-3	TGTGCCAGCAGCGAAAGCGGGAGTTGGGCAGATACGCAGTATTTT	CASSESGSWADTQYF
TRBD2	TRBV29-1	few	TRBJ2-1	TGCAGCGTTGAAGATTGGGGGACTAGACTATACAATGAGCAGTTCTTC	CSVEDWGTRLYNEQFF
TRBD1	TRBV5-1	few	TRBJ2-2	TGCGCCAGCAGCTTGGTGGGACAGGACTTCACCGGGGAGCTGTTTTTT	CASSLVGQDFTGELFF
TRBD1	TRBV6-5	few	TRBJ2-5	TGTGCCAGCAGTTACACAGGGGCCCAAGAGACCCAGTACTTC	CASSYTGAQETQYF
NA	TRBV29-1	few	TRBJ2-1	TGCAGCCATGAGGGGAGGACCAACAATGAGCAGTTCTTC	CSHEGRTNNEQFF
NA	TRBV12-3/TRBV12-4	few	TRBJ2-5	TGTGCCAGCAGACCAGGGGAAATGGCCCAGTACTTC	CASRPGEMAQYF
NA	TRBV2	NA	TRBJ1-3	TGTGCCAGCAGCCCCGGACCGAACTCTGGAAACACCATATATTTT	CASSPGPNSGNTIYF
TRBD1	TRBV10-3	many	TRBJ1-6	TGTGCCATCAGAGGGGACAGACAATGGAATTCACCCCTCCACTTT	CAIRGDRQWNSPLHF
NA	TRBV5-6	NA	TRBJ1-4	TGTGCCAGCCTTGCACAGGGTCGACATAATGAAAAACTGTTTTTT	CASLAQGRHNEKLFF
NA	TRBV27	NA	TRBJ1-1	TGTGCCAGCAGTTTGATGGGGCAAAAAGCTTTCTTT	CASSLMGQKAFF
NA	TRBV20-1	NA	TRBJ2-7	TGCAGTGCTAGAGATACTGATGGCTACGAGCAGTACTTC	CSARDTDGYEQYF
NA	TRBV6-5	NA	TRBJ1-5	TGTGCCAGCAGTTACTCGAGAAAGGAATTCATGGAGCCCCAGCATTTT	CASSYSRKEFMEPQHF
NA	TRBV13	many	TRBJ1-1	TGTGCCAGCAGCTTGGAGGGCAGGGGCACTGAAGCTTTCTTT	CASSLEGRGTEAFF
TRBD1	TRBV12-5	few	TRBJ1-1	TGTGCTAGTGGTTTGTCCTTCGTGGACAGGTCTACTGGCACTGAAGCTTTCTTT	CASGLSFVDRSTGTEAFF
NA	TRBV3-1	few	TRBJ2-7	TGTGCCAGCAGCCAAGGCGTACAGCCCTACGAGCAGTACTTC	CASSQGVQPYEQYF
TRBD2	TRBV12-3/TRBV12-4	few	TRBJ2-1	TGTGCCAGCATGCGGGGGGCCAATGAGCAGTTCTTC	CASMRGANEQFF
NA	TRBV12-3/TRBV12-4	many	TRBJ1-5	TGCGCCAGCAGCTTGGGTGGGGGAAATCAGCCCCAGCATTTT	CASSLGGGNQPQHF
NA	TRBV20-1	few	TRBJ2-7	TGCAGTGCCAGGGAAGGGAGCTCCTACGAGCAGTACTTC	CSAREGSSYEQYF
TRBD2	TRBV10-3	few	TRBJ2-7	TGTGCCATCAGTGTGAATAGCGGGATAACGGCGGCCTACGAGCAGTACTTC	CAISVNSGITAAYEQYF
TRBD1	TRBV3-1	NA	TRBJ1-6	TGTGCCAGCAGCCATTTGGGACAGGGGGGTTCACCCCTCCACTTT	CASSHLGQGGSPLHF
NA	TRBV20-1	NA	TRBJ2-5	TGCAGTGTCCCTCGGGGATACCAAGAGACCCAGTACTTC	CSVPRGYQETQYF
NA	TRBV6-1	few	TRBJ1-1	TGTGCCAGCTTAGATGGGGGGCTGAACACTGAAGCTTTCTTT	CASLDGGLNTEAFF
NA	TRBV28	NA	TRBJ2-6	TGTGCCAGCAGGTTGGGGGGTGCTGGGGCCAACGTCCTGACTTTC	CASRLGGAGANVLTF
NA	TRBV20-1	NA	TRBJ2-1	TGCAGTGCTAGAGACCAAAACAATGAGCAGTTCTTC	CSARDQNNEQFF
NA	TRBV20-1	NA	TRBJ1-5	TGCAGTGCTCTCCAGGGATATAGCAATCAGCCCCAGCATTTT	CSALQGYSNQPQHF
NA	TRBV12-3/TRBV12-4	NA	TRBJ2-1	TGTGCCAGCAGTTTAGGCGGGAAGGTTAATGAGCAGTTCTTC	CASSLGGKVNEQFF
NA	TRBV12-3/TRBV12-4	few	TRBJ1-5	TGTGCCAGCAGTCGAGACGTGAGGGGGAGCAATCAGCCCCAGCATTTT	CASSRDVRGSNQPQHF
NA	TRBV12-5	NA	TRBJ1-1	TGTGCTAGTGGTTTGAACAGGAACACTGAAGCTTTCTTT	CASGLNRNTEAFF
NA	TRBV20-1	NA	TRBJ2-7	TGCAGTGCTAGGAGGGGGACCCGGTTCTACGAGCAGTACTTC	CSARRGTRFYEQYF
TRBD2	TRBV7-3	NA	TRBJ2-1	TGTGCCAGCAGCTCCGGGGATCGCGGGAGTATAAGTGAGCAGTTCTTC	CASSSGDRGSISEQFF
TRBD2	TRBV28	NA	TRBJ2-1	TGTGCCAGCACCAAACTCGGGGGGAGCAATGAGCAGTTCTTC	CASTKLGGSNEQFF
TRBD1	TRBV12-3/TRBV12-4	many	TRBJ2-2	TGTGCCAGCAGTTATGGAGGGACAGGGAACACCGGGGAGCTGTTTTTT	CASSYGGTGNTGELFF
TRBD2	TRBV4-2	few	TRBJ2-3	TGTGCCAGCAGCCAAGCCCGGGCTAGCGGGGTGGCAGATACGCAGTATTTT	CASSQARASGVADTQYF
NA	TRBV18	NA	TRBJ2-2	TGTGCCAGCTCCCCGGGGGCATACACCGGGGAGCTGTTTTTT	CASSPGAYTGELFF
TRBD1	TRBV20-1	many	TRBJ1-6	TGCAGTGCACGGGACAGAATTAAAAACTATAATTCACCCCTCCACTTT	CSARDRIKNYNSPLHF
NA	TRBV27	many	TRBJ2-1	TGTGCCAGCAGTCAAGCCCTACAGGGACCGTGGAAGCAGTTCTTC	CASSQALQGPWKQFF
NA	TRBV5-1	few	TRBJ2-2	TGCGCCAGCAGCTCGCTGGACAGTTTCACCGGGGAGCTGTTTTTT	CASSSLDSFTGELFF
NA	TRBV11-2	many	TRBJ2-2	TGTGCCAGCAGCTTAGATACCGACCAACCCGGCACCGGGGAGCTGTTTTTT	CASSLDTDQPGTGELFF
TRBD1	TRBV7-9	NA	TRBJ1-2	TGTGCCAGCAGCCCGCCGGGACAGCTCAGGGGCTATGGCTACACCTTC	CASSPPGQLRGYGYTF
NA	TRBV24-1	NA	TRBJ2-2	TGTGCCACCAGTGATTACAGTGGAGGGGGCTTAACCGGGGAGCTGTTTTTT	CATSDYSGGGLTGELFF
TRBD2	TRBV10-3	NA	TRBJ2-7	TGTGCCATCAGTGAGGTGGGAGGGAAAGGGCACGAGCAGTACTTC	CAISEVGGKGHEQYF
NA	TRBV7-8	many	TRBJ2-1	TGTGCCAGCAGCTTAGGAGGGAGATCCAATGAGCAGTTCTTC	CASSLGGRSNEQFF
TRBD1	TRBV3-1	NA	TRBJ1-1	TGTGCCAGCAGCCGGGTTTTTATGGGGACAGGGTCTTCTGAAGCTTTCTTT	CASSRVFMGTGSSEAFF